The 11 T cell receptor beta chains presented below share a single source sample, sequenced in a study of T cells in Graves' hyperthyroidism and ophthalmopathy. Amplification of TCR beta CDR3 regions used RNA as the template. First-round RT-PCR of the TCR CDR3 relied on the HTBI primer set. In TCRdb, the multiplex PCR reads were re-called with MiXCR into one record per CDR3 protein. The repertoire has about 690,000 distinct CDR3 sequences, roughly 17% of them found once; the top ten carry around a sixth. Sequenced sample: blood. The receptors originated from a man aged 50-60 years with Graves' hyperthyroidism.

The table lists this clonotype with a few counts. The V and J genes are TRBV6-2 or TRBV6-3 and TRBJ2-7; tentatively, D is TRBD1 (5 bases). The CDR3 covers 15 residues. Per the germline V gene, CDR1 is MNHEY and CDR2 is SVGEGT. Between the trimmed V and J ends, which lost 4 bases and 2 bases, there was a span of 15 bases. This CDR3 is CASSSRRVGPYEQYF. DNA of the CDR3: TGTGCCAGCAGTTCCCGCAGGGTCGGACCCTACGAGCAGTACTTC.

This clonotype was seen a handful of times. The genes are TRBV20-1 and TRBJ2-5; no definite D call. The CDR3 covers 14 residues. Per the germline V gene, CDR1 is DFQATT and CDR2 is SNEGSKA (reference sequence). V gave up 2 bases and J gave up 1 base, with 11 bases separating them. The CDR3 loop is CSARLNAAQETQYF. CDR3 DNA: TGCAGTGCTAGATTGAACGCAGCCCAAGAGACCCAGTACTTC.

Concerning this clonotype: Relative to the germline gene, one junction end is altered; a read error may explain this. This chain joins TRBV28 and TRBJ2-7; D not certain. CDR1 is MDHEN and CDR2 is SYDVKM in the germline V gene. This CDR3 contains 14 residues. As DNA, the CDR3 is TGTGCCAGCAGTCTATGGACGCCGACCTACGAGCAGTACTTC. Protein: CASSLWTPTYEQYF.

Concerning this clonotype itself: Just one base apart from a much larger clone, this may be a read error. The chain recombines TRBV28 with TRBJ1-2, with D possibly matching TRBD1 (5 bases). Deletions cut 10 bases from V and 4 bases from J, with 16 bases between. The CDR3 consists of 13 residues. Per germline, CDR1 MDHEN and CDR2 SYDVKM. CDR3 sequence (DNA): TGTGCCACACGACAGAGTCGGGTCTATGGCTACACCTTC. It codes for CATRQSRVYGYTF.

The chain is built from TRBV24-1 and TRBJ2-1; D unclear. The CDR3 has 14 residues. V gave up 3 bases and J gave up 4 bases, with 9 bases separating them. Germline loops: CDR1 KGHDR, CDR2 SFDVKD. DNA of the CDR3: TGTGCCACCAGTGATCGACACGCTTACAATGAGCAGTTCTTC. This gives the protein CATSDRHAYNEQFF.

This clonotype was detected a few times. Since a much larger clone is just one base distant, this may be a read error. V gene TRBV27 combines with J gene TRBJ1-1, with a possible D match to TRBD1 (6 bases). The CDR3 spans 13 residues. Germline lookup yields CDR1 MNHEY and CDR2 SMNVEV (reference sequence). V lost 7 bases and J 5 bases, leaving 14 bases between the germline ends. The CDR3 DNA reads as TGTGCCAGCAATACAGGGTTGGGAACTGAAGCTTTCTTT. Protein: CASNTGLGTEAFF.

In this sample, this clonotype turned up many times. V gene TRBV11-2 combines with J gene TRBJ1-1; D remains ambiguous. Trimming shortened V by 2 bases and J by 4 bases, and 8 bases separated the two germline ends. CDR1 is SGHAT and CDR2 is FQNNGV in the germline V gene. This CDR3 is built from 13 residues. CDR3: CASSLIEITEAFF. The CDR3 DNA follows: TGTGCCAGCAGCTTAATCGAGATCACTGAAGCTTTCTTT.

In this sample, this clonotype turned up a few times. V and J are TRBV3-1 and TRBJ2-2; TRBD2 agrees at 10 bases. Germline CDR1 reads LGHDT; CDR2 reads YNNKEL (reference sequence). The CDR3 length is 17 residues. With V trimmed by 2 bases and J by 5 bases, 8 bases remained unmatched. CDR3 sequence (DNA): TGTGCCAGCAGCCAAAATCGACTAGCGGGTGATACCGGGGAGCTGTTTTTT. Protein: CASSQNRLAGDTGELFF.

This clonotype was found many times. Written as DNA, the CDR3 is TGTGCCTGGAGTGTACTCCCCCCTGAAGCTTTCTTT. This codes for CAWSVLPPEAFF. The chain uses TRBV30 and TRBJ1-1; D is unresolved. The V and J ends lost 0 bases and 6 bases respectively, with 8 bases between them. Germline CDR1 is GTSNPN and CDR2 is SVGIG (reference sequence). This CDR3 comprises 12 residues.

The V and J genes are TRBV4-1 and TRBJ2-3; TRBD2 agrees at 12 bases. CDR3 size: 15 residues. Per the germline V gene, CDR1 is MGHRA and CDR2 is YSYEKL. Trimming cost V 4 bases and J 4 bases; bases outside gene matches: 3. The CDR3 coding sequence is TGCGCCAGCAGCCCGACTAGCGGGAGATCAGATACGCAGTATTTT. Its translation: CASSPTSGRSDTQYF.

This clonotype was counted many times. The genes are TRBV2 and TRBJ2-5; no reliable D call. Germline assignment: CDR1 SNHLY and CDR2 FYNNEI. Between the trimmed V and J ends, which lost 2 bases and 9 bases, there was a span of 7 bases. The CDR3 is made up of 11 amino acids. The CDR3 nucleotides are TGTGCCAGCAGTGAAAGTGGCCCCCAGTACTTC. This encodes CASSESGPQYF. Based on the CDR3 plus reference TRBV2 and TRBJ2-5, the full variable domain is EPEVTQTPSHQVTQMGQEVILRCVPISNHLYFYWYRQILGQKVEFLVSFYNNEISEKSEIFDDQFSVERPDGSNFTLKIRSTKLEDSAMYFCASSESGPQYFGPGTRLLVL.